The source of this T cell receptor beta chain is a study of T cell responses to AZD1222 COVID-19 vaccine. On the study more broadly: Doses given second, at about 4 or about 12 weeks, were pooled.

The V gene end was trimmed by 5 bases and the J gene end by 5 bases; junction bases not matched to a gene: 2. CDR1 and CDR2 from the germline V gene are SGHTA and FQGTGA. The CDR3 has 12 residues. Worth noting for this clone: As yet, its antigen is unknown.

Study results and limitations: There were mostly white British donors and more females than males, and clonal diversity was possibly underestimated. Baseline seropositivity occurred in only six AZD1222 recipients.

This table comes from immunoSEQ multiplex PCR, and its TCRdb copy is limited to in-frame clones, with some not included. This repertoire shows approximately 100,000 clones, 86% found once; its top ten account for about 1.4%. The rearrangement joins TRBV7-3 to TRBJ1-1; 7 bases align to TRBD1. The sample consisted of peripheral blood, taken on day 0 of AZD1222 vaccination. The receptor's source is an adult in good health. The CDR3 reads CASSQGGTEAFF. CDR3 nucleotides: TGTGCCAGCAGCCAGGGGGGTACTGAAGCTTTCTTT.